The 5 T cell receptor beta chains below all came from one sample that was sequenced in a study of blood T cell repertoires in COVID-19 (TCRdb year 2020). The library was obtained by the immunoSEQ multiplex PCR assay. TCRdb stores this immuneACCESS table with in-frame sequences only. Part of the clones is absent; in the studies checked, under half of the shortfall reflects unresolved V genes, and no reason is known for the rest. This sample holds 120,000 to 150,000 clones; 85% to 90% were observed only once. The ten largest account for roughly 3.2% of the sample. The sample comprised peripheral blood. These receptors originate from a woman in her fifties or sixties with active COVID-19.

The chain couples TRBV7-2 to TRBJ2-7; TRBD2 matches 9 bases. V trimming: 6 bases; J trimming: 4 bases; junction bases outside the gene matches: 7. Germline loops: CDR1 SGHTA, CDR2 FQGNSA. The length of the CDR3 is 14 residues. The CDR3 DNA is TGTGCCAGCAGTTCTGGACTAGCGCGATACGAGCAGTACTTC. Translation: CASSSGLARYEQYF.

This clone showed up just once. The CDR3 here is CASSFSGVRGYTF. The CDR3 nucleotides read TGTGCCAGCAGTTTCAGCGGAGTCCGTGGCTACACCTTC. The rearrangement uses TRBV28 and TRBJ1-2; unclear D gene. V shed 3 bases and J shed 7 bases, with 12 bases lying between them. The CDR3 extends over 13 amino acids. Germline CDR1 is MDHEN and CDR2 is SYDVKM.

This chain joins TRBV24-1 and TRBJ1-5; D remains ambiguous. The CDR3 consists of 14 residues. V lost 2 bases to trimming and J lost 4 bases, with 8 bases between them. Germline lookup yields CDR1 KGHDR and CDR2 SFDVKD. CDR3: CATSDSRGNQPQHF. In DNA, the CDR3 is TGTGCCACCAGTGATTCACGGGGAAATCAGCCCCAGCATTTT.

This chain connects TRBV28 to TRBJ1-5; D may be TRBD1 (6 bases). Germline V CDR1 and CDR2: MDHEN, SYDVKM. This CDR3 contains 14 residues. Trimming cost V 7 bases and J 7 bases, with 17 bases left between them. The CDR3 DNA reads TGTGCCAGCAAAAACACACAGGGCGGACAGCCCCAGCATTTT. The encoded protein is CASKNTQGGQPQHF.

A note on this clone: Other DNA sequences in this sample translate to the same CDR3. The V gene is TRBV5-1, the J gene TRBJ2-1; 7 bases are shared with TRBD2. J lost 1 base, V lost 0 bases, and 1 base had no gene match. Germline V gives CDR1 SGHRS, CDR2 YFSETQ. CDR3 length: 15 residues. Written as DNA, the CDR3 is TGCGCCAGCAGCTTGGCTAGCGGTTCCTACAATGAGCAGTTCTTC. Protein: CASSLASGSYNEQFF.